The entry below gives a single T cell receptor beta chain sequence along with its context. No antigen is known for it. Other DNA sequences in this specimen translate into the identical CDR3. Trimming removed 8 bases at V and 1 base at J, with 11 bases between. This CDR3 has 13 residues. The germline CDR1 and CDR2 sequences are SGHTA and FQGTGA. The data were taken from a study of metastatic and nonmetastatic thyroid tumors. About the study: Repertoires were compared across blood and tumor or nodule tissue from malignant and benign thyroid patients. Study findings and constraints: Malignant thyroid tumors reportedly exceeded benign nodules significantly in TCR beta diversity, with the difference appearing in blood and tumor.

Thyroid surgery had not been preceded by any treatment in any patient. MiXCR was used by TCRdb to re-call the PCR reads. The sample lists 9,400 or so clones, roughly 31% occurring once. The chain joins TRBV7-3 to TRBJ1-1; tentative D call: TRBD1 (5 bases). The TCR originated in a female donor with papillary thyroid cancer or a benign thyroid nodule (not recorded which). Some clones in this sample may be carry-over from other donors' samples. The sample taken for sequencing was adjacent normal tissue. The CDR3 loop reads CASSQGPNTEAFF. As DNA, the CDR3 is TGTGCCAGCTCCCAGGGCCCGAACACTGAAGCTTTCTTT.